This entry lists 9 T cell receptor beta chains sequenced from one sample in a study of T cells after yellow fever vaccination. TCRdb passed the 5' RACE reads through MiXCR, listing each CDR3 protein once. The sample yields some 390,000 distinct CDR3 sequences, over 15% seen once. Sequencing was performed on PBMCs, taken before the yellow fever booster vaccination. These receptor sequences come from a man between 18 and 35 years old who received the YFV17D yellow fever vaccine.

V usage is TRBV6-5 and J usage is TRBJ1-1; D unresolved. The V and J ends lost 5 bases and 5 bases respectively, with 15 bases between them. The germline V gene has CDR1 MNHEY and CDR2 SVGAGI. This CDR3 is 14 amino acids long. The CDR3 bases are TGTGCCAGCAGTCTCGTTGGGAGTTGGACTGAAGCTTTCTTT. As protein: CASSLVGSWTEAFF.

This clonotype is a singleton in its sample. The gene calls are TRBV7-2 and TRBJ2-3; D gene ambiguous. This CDR3 contains 14 residues. V dropped 5 bases and J dropped 5 bases, with 14 bases sitting between them. Germline V gene sequence: CDR1 SGHTA, CDR2 FQGNSA. The CDR3 loop reads CASSLFGGVDTQYF. CDR3 sequence (DNA): TGTGCCAGCAGCCTCTTCGGCGGAGTAGATACGCAGTATTTT.

This clonotype has only a few counts. This chain uses TRBV7-8 with TRBJ1-1, with a possible D match to TRBD1 (6 bases). This CDR3 is 14 amino acids long. The V end lost 5 bases, the J end lost 8 bases, and 18 bases lay between the germline ends. Germline loops: CDR1 SGHVS, CDR2 FQNEAQ. The CDR3 DNA follows: TGTGCCAGCAGCCCACGCGAGGGGGTGGGGGAAGCTTTCTTT. Amino acids: CASSPREGVGEAFF. The full variable domain, with the rest looked up from reference TRBV7-8 and TRBJ1-1, is GAGVSQSPRYKVAKRGQDVALRCDPISGHVSLFWYQQALGQGPEFLTYFQNEAQLDKSGLPSDRFFAERPEGSVSTLKIQRTQQEDSAVYLCASSPREGVGEAFFGQGTRLTVV.

This clonotype was detected only a few times. The chain joins TRBV3-1 to TRBJ2-3; D call uncertain. The germline V and J ends were trimmed by 4 bases and 5 bases, with 10 bases remaining between them. The CDR3 length is 13 residues. In germline, CDR1 is LGHDT, CDR2 YNNKEL (reference sequence). The CDR3 reads CASSLRSGDTQYF. CDR3 nucleotides: TGTGCCAGCAGCCTCCGATCGGGAGATACGCAGTATTTT.

This clonotype was detected ten times or more. The rearrangement links TRBV5-1 to TRBJ2-3; 8 bases fit TRBD1. Germline V gene data show CDR1 as SGHRS and CDR2 as YFSETQ. J lost 6 bases, V lost 1 base, and 4 bases had no gene match. This CDR3 contains 14 residues. The CDR3 DNA is TGCGCCAGCAGCTTGAGGACAGGGTCGGATACGCAGTATTTT. Residues: CASSLRTGSDTQYF.

This chain uses TRBV15 with TRBJ2-3; 8 bases map to TRBD1. The germline V gene has CDR1 LNHNV and CDR2 YYDKDF (reference sequence). The ends lost 6 bases at V and 4 bases at J; junction bases unmatched: 15. CDR3 size: 17 residues. The CDR3 protein is CATSRPPDRVGPDTQYF. The CDR3 nucleotides are TGTGCCACCAGTCGGCCCCCGGACAGGGTGGGTCCAGATACGCAGTATTTT.

This clonotype was seen ten or more times. This sequence joins TRBV7-9 and TRBJ1-1; 10 nucleotides agree with TRBD1. CDR3 size: 14 residues. V shed 5 bases, J shed 3 bases, and the junction held 3 bases outside the gene matches. Germline V gene sequence: CDR1 SEHNR, CDR2 FQNEAQ (reference sequence). CDR3: CASSPTGGYTEAFF. The CDR3 DNA reads TGTGCCAGCAGCCCGACAGGGGGCTACACTGAAGCTTTCTTT.

This clonotype was counted at least ten times. The J gene is TRBJ2-1, the V gene TRBV20-1, with D perhaps matching TRBD1 or TRBD2 (6 bases each). Germline V lookup: CDR1 DFQATT, CDR2 SNEGSKA (reference sequence). This CDR3 has 14 amino acids. V was trimmed by 5 bases and J by 6 bases, leaving 17 bases between them. CDR3: CSARPGAHGNEQFF. CDR3 nucleotides: TGCAGTGCTCGGCCGGGGGCGCACGGCAATGAGCAGTTCTTC.

There are many counts of this clonotype. The rearrangement links TRBV6-1 to TRBJ2-4; D perhaps matches TRBD1 (5 bases). CDR3 length: 13 amino acids. V shed 0 bases and J shed 5 bases, with 5 bases lying between them. Germline V gene sequence: CDR1 MNHNS, CDR2 SASEGT. DNA of the CDR3: TGTGCCAGCAGTGAAGCGGGGCAAAACATTCAGTACTTC. Translated, it gives CASSEAGQNIQYF.